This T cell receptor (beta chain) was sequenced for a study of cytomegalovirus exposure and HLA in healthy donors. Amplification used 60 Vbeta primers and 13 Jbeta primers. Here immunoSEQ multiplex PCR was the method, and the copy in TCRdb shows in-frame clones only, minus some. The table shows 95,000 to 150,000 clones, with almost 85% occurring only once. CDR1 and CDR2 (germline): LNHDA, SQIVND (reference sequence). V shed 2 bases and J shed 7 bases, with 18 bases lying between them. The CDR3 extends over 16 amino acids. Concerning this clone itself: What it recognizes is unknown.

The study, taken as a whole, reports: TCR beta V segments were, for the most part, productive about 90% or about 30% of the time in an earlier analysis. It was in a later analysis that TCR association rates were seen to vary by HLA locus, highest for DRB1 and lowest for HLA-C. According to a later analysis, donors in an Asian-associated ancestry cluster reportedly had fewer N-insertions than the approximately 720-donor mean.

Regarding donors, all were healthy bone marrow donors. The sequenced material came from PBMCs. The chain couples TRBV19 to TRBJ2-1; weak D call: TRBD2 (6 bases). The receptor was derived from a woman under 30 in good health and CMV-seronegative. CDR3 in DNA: TGTGCCAGTAGTATATTGGGGGTAGGGACTGTTAATGAGCAGTTCTTC. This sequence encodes CASSILGVGTVNEQFF. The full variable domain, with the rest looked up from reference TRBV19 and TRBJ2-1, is DGGITQSPKYLFRKEGQNVTLSCEQNLNHDAMYWYRQDPGQGLRLIYYSQIVNDFQKGDIAEGYSVSREKKESFPLTVTSAQKNPTAFYLCASSILGVGTVNEQFFGPGTRLTVL.